A single sample gave rise to the 6 T cell receptor beta chains below, sequenced in a study of blood T cell repertoires in COVID-19. Using immunoSEQ multiplex PCR, the repertoire was profiled, and TCRdb retains in-frame clones only, with some absent. This sample has 90,000 to 100,000 clones, with 86% found just once. The sample was peripheral blood. The source of these receptors is an elderly man with acute or convalescent COVID-19.

This rearrangement joins TRBV28 to TRBJ1-2; no definite D call. CDR1 and CDR2 (germline): MDHEN, SYDVKM. V was cut by 2 bases and J by 8 bases, with 12 bases left in between. CDR3 size: 13 residues. Here the CDR3 reads CASSLPAPRGYTF. The DNA of the CDR3 is TGTGCCAGCAGTTTACCAGCCCCGCGGGGCTACACCTTC.

This sequence joins TRBV6-2 or TRBV6-3 and TRBJ2-2, with 10 bases that match TRBD2. The germline V gene has CDR1 MNHEY and CDR2 SVGEGT. The CDR3 length is 16 residues. V was pared by 6 bases and J by 1 base, with 5 bases of the junction left unmatched. CDR3 nucleotide sequence: TGTGCCAGCAGCTCACTAGCGGGGAAGAACACCGGGGAGCTGTTTTTT. Translating gives CASSSLAGKNTGELFF.

This clone was recorded only once. The CDR3 sequence is CASGLGLAGADTQYF. CDR3 in DNA: TGTGCTAGTGGTTTGGGTCTAGCGGGAGCAGATACGCAGTATTTT. This sequence joins TRBV12-5 and TRBJ2-3, with 10 bases aligning to TRBD2. The ends lost 1 base at V and 4 bases at J; junction bases unmatched: 2. Germline-derived CDR1 and CDR2 are LGHNT and FRNRAP. The CDR3 has 15 amino acids.

The chain employs TRBV12-3 or TRBV12-4 and TRBJ2-1, with D possibly matching TRBD2 (6 bases). This CDR3 has 13 amino acids. Trimming cost V 4 bases and J 12 bases, with 16 bases left between them. CDR3: CASSSPGLASQFF. The CDR3 region has the DNA TGTGCCAGCAGTTCCCCCGGGCTAGCGTCGCAGTTCTTC.

The CDR3 sequence is CASSSGGASTDTQYF. The CDR3 nucleotides are TGTGCCAGTAGTTCCGGGGGTGCTAGCACAGATACGCAGTATTTT. V and J are TRBV19 and TRBJ2-3; D is perhaps TRBD2 (6 bases). The CDR3 covers 15 residues. V lost 5 bases to trimming and J lost 0 bases, with 12 bases between them. Per the germline V gene, CDR1 is LNHDA and CDR2 is SQIVND (reference sequence).

This chain joins TRBV11-3 and TRBJ2-1, with 8 bases fitting TRBD2. J was trimmed by 4 bases and V by 1 base; bases with no gene match: 6. The CDR3 contains 16 residues. Germline V gene sequence: CDR1 SGHNT, CDR2 YENEEA. The CDR3 here is CASSLGGSGAYNEQFF. The CDR3 DNA reads as TGTGCCAGCAGCTTAGGGGGTAGCGGGGCTTACAATGAGCAGTTCTTC.